This T cell receptor beta chain was sequenced during a study of Ad26.COV2.S vaccination and SARS-CoV-2 variants. Data came from immunoSEQ multiplex PCR; TCRdb stores just in-frame clones and leaves some out. The top ten hold about 1.5% of the sample, which has about 680,000 clones, 89% seen once. Regarding treatment: roughly 18 received Ad26.COV2.S at low or high dose, single or two shots; 5 received placebo; per-sample allocation not given. Samples were taken on day 63 after the first vaccine or placebo injection. This clone was seen once. The germline gives CDR1 LGHDT, CDR2 YNNKEL (reference sequence). V dropped 4 bases and J dropped 7 bases, with 14 bases sitting between them. The CDR3 is 14 residues long.

The sample was peripheral blood, taken in a trial of Ad26.COV2.S vaccine versus placebo. This chain joins TRBV3-1 (or the pseudogene TRBV3-2) and TRBJ2-1; D unclear. The sequence derives from a person aged 18 to 59 who received the Ad26.COV2.S COVID-19 vaccine or a placebo. For the CDR3, the DNA is TGTGCCAGCAGCCGATCCCTCCTTCCAAATGAGCAGTTCTTC. This codes for CASSRSLLPNEQFF.